This note documents a single TCR beta chain sequence. These data are taken from a study of blood T cell repertoires in COVID-19. Study at large: T cells, B-cell-depleted T cells, or PBMCs provided the cDNA or gDNA that served as material.

Germline V lookup: CDR1 SGHRS, CDR2 YFSETQ. J gave up 1 base and V 4 bases, and 3 bases lay outside the gene matches. This CDR3 is built from 15 residues. Enrolled during active infection, Seattle patients were then followed longitudinally. As handled by the study authors: Using reference gene primer amplification, nucleated cell counts were estimated. The assay was immunoSEQ multiplex PCR, and TCRdb's table has in-frame clones only and misses some. Clone size and V and J calls were adopted from that table, with D and trimming inferred from the DNA. The sample includes some 310,000 clones, about 90% of them seen just once.

This clonotype was sampled from a woman aged 40 to 50 with COVID-19, enrolled during active disease. This chain joins TRBV5-1 and TRBJ1-4; 8 nucleotides agree with TRBD1. Material: peripheral blood. This CDR3 reads CASSPGQGTNEKLFF. In DNA, the CDR3 is TGCGCCAGCAGCCCCGGACAGGGAACTAATGAAAAACTGTTTTTT. Variable domain in full (rest from reference TRBV5-1 and TRBJ1-4): KAGVTQTPRYLIKTRGQQVTLSCSPISGHRSVSWYQQTPGQGLQFLFEYFSETQRNKGNFPGRFSGRQFSNSRSEMNVSTLELGDSALYLCASSPGQGTNEKLFFGSGTQLSVL.